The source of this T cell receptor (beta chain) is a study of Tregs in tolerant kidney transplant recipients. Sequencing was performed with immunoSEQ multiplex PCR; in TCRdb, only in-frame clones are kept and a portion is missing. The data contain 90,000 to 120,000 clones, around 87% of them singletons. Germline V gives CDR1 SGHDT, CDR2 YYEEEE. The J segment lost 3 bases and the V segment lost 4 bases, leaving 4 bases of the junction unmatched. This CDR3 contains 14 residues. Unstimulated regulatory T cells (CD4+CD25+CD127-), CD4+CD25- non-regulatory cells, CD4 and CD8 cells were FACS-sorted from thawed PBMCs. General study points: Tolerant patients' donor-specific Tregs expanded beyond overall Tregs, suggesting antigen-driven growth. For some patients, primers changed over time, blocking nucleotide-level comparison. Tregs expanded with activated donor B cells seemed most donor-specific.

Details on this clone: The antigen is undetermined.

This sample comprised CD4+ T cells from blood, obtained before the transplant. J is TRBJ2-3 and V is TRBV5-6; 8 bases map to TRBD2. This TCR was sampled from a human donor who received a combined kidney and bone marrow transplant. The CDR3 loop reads CASSRTSLTDTQYF. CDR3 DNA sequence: TGTGCCAGCAGCAGGACTAGCTTAACAGATACGCAGTATTTT. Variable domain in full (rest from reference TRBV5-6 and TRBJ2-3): DAGVTQSPTHLIKTRGQQVTLRCSPKSGHDTVSWYQQALGQGPQFIFQYYEEEERQRGNFPDRFSGHQFPNYSSELNVNALLLGDSALYLCASSRTSLTDTQYFGPGTRLTVL.